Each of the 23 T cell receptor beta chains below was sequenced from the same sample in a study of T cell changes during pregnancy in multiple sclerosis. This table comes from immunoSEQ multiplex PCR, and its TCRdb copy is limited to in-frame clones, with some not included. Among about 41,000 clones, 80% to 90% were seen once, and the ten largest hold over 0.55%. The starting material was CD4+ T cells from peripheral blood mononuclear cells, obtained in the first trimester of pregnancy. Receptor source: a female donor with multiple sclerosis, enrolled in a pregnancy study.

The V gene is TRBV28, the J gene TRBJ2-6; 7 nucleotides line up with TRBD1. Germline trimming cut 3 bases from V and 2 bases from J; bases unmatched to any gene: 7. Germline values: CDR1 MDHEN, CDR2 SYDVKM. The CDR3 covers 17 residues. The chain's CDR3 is CASSLEQGSPGANVLTF. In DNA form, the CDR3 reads TGTGCCAGCAGTTTGGAACAGGGGTCCCCTGGGGCCAACGTCCTGACTTTC. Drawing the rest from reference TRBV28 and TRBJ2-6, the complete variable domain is DVKVTQSSRYLVKRTGEKVFLECVQDMDHENMFWYRQDPGLGLRLIYFSYDVKMKEKGDIPEGYSVSREKKERFSLILESASTNQTSMYLCASSLEQGSPGANVLTFGAGSRLTVL.

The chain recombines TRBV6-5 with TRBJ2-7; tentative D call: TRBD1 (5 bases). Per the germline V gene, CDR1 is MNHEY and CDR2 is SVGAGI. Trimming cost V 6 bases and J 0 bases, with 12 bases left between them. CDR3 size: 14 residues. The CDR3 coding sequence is TGTGCCAGCAGCCCGACAGAGAGCTCCTACGAGCAGTACTTC. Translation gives CASSPTESSYEQYF.

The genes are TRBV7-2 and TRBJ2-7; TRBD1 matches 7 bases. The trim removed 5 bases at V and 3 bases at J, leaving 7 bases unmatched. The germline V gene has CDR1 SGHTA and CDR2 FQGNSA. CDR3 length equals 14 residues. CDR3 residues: CASSGDRANYEQYF. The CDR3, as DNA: TGTGCCAGCAGCGGGGACAGAGCAAACTACGAGCAGTACTTC.

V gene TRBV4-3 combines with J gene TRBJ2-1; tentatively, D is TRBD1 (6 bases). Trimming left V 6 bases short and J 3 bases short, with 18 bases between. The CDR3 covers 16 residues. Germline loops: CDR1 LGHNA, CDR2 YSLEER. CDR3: CASRDFWTAIYNEQFF. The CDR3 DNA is TGCGCCAGCAGGGACTTTTGGACAGCAATCTACAATGAGCAGTTCTTC.

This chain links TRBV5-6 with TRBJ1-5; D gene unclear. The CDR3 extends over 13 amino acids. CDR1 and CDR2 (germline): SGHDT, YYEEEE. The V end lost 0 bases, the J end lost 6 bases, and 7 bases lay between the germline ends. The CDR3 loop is CASSLASRQPQHF. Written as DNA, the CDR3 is TGTGCCAGCAGCTTGGCCAGTCGTCAGCCCCAGCATTTT.

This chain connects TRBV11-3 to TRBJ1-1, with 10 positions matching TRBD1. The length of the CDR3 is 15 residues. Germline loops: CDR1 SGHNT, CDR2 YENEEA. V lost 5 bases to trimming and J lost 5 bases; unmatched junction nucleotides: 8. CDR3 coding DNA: TGTGCCAGCAGCGCATGGGACAGGGGAGAAACTGAAGCTTTCTTT. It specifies CASSAWDRGETEAFF.

Here the CDR3 reads CASRHQRDLYNEQFF. The CDR3 region has the DNA TGTGCCAGTAGGCACCAGCGGGACCTCTACAATGAGCAGTTCTTC. This chain links TRBV19 with TRBJ2-1; 7 bases match TRBD2. Trimming took 6 bases from V and 3 from J; bases not matched to a gene: 8. Looked up from germline, CDR1 is LNHDA and CDR2 is SQIVND (reference sequence). This CDR3 spans 15 amino acids.

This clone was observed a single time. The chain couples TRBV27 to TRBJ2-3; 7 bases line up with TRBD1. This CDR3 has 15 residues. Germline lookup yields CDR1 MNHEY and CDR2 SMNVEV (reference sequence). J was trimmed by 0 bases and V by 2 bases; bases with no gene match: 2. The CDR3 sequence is CASSLRGQSTDTQYF. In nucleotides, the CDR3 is TGTGCCAGCAGTTTAAGGGGACAGAGCACAGATACGCAGTATTTT.

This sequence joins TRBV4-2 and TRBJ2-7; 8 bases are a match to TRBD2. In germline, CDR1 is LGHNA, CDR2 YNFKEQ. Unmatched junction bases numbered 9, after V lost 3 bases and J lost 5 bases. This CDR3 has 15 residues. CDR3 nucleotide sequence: TGTGCCAGCAGCCAGCGCAGCGGGAGCGGGCACGAGCAGTACTTC. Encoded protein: CASSQRSGSGHEQYF.

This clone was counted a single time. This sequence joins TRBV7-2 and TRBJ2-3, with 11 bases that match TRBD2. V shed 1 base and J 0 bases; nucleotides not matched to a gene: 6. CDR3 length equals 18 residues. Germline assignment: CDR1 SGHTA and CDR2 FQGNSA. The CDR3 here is CASSLEASGRWSTDTQYF. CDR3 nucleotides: TGTGCCAGCAGCTTAGAGGCTAGCGGGAGGTGGAGCACAGATACGCAGTATTTT. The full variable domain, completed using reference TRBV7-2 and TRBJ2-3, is GAGVSQSPSNKVTEKGKDVELRCDPISGHTALYWYRQSLGQGLEFLIYFQGNSAPDKSGLPSDRFSAERTGGSVSTLTIQRTQQEDSAVYLCASSLEASGRWSTDTQYFGPGTRLTVL.

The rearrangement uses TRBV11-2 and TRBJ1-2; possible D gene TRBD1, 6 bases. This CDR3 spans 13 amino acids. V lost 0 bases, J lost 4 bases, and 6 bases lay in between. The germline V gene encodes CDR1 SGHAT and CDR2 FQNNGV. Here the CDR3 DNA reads TGTGCCAGCAGCTTAGACAGGGGCTATGGCTACACCTTC. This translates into CASSLDRGYGYTF.

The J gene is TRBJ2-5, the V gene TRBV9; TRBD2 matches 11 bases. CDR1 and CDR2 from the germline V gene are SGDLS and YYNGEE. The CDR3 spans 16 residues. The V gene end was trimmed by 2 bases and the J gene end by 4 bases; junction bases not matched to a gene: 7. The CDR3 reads CASSVGGLAGSETQYF. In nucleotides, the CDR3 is TGTGCCAGCAGCGTGGGCGGACTAGCGGGCTCAGAGACCCAGTACTTC.

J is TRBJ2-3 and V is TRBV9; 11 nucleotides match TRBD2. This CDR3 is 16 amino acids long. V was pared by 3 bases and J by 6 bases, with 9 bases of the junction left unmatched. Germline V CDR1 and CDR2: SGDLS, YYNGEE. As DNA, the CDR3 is TGTGCCAGCAGCGAGGGAGTGGGACTAGCGGTGGATACGCAGTATTTT. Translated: CASSEGVGLAVDTQYF.

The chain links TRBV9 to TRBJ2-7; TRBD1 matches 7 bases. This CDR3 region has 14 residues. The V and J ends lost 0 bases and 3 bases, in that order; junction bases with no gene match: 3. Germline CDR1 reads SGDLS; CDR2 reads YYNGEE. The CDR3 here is CASSVATGFYEQYF. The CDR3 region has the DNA TGTGCCAGCAGCGTAGCGACAGGGTTCTACGAGCAGTACTTC.

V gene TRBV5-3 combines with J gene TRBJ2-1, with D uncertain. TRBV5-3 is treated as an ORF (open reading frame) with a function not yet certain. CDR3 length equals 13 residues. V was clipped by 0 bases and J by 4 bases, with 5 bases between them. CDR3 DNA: TGTGCCAGAAGCTTGGGCGATTACAATGAGCAGTTCTTC. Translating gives CARSLGDYNEQFF.

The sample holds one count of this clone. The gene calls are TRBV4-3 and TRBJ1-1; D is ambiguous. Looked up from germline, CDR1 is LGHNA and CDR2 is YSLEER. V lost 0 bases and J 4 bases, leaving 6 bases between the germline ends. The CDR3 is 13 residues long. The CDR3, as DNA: TGCGCCAGCAGCCAAGAACCGAGCACTGAAGCTTTCTTT. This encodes CASSQEPSTEAFF.

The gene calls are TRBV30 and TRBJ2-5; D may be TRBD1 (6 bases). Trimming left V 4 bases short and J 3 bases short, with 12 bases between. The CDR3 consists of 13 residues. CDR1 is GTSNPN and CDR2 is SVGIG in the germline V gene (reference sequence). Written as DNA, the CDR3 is TGTGCCTGGAATAGGCAGGGGAAAGAGACCCAGTACTTC. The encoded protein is CAWNRQGKETQYF.

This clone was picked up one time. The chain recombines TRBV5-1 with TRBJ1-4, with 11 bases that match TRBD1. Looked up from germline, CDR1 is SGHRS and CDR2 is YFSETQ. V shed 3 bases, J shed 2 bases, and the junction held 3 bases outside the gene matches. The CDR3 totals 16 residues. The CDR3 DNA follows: TGCGCCAGCAGCTGGACAGGGGGCCCGACTAATGAAAAACTGTTTTTT. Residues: CASSWTGGPTNEKLFF.

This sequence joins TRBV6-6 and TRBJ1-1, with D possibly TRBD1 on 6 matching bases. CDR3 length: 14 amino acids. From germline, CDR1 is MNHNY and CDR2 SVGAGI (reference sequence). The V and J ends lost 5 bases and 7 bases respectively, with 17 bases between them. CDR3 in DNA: TGTGCCAGCAGTACCCCCGGGACACCCAGTGAAGCTTTCTTT. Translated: CASSTPGTPSEAFF.

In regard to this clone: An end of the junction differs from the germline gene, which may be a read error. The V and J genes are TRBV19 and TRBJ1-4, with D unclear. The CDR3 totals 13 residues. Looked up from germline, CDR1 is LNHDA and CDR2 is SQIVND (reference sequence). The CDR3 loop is CASSTHTKEKLFF. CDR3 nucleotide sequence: TGTGCCAGTAGTACCCATACTAAGGAAAAACTGTTTTTT.

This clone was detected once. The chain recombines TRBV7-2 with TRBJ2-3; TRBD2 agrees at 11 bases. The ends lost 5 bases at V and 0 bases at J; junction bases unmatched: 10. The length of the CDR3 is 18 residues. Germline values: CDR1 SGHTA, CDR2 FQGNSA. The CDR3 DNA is TGTGCCAGCAGCACACCCCGGGGGACTAGCGGTAGCACAGATACGCAGTATTTT. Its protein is CASSTPRGTSGSTDTQYF.

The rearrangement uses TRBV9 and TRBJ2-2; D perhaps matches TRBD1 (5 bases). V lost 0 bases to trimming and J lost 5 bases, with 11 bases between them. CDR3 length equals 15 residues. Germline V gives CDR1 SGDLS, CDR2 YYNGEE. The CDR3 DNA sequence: TGTGCCAGCAGCGTAGGGGCAGGGAAAACCGGGGAGCTGTTTTTT. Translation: CASSVGAGKTGELFF.

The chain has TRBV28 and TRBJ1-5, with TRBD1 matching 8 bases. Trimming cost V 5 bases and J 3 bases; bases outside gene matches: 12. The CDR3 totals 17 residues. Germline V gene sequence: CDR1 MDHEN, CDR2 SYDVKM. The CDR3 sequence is CASSDRPQGVHNQPQHF. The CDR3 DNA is TGTGCCAGCAGTGACCGTCCACAGGGGGTTCACAATCAGCCCCAGCATTTT.